This T cell receptor beta chain was recovered during a study of blood T cell repertoires in COVID-19. CDR1 is SGHTA and CDR2 is FQGNSA in the germline V gene. Trimming stripped 7 bases from V and 2 bases from J, with 6 bases between. The CDR3 sequence is 13 residues long. Only in-frame clones appear in the TCRdb table, and some are missing; sequencing was by immunoSEQ multiplex PCR. The data show some 250,000 clones, roughly 86% seen once. This clone was recorded only once. The chain carries TRBV7-2 and TRBJ2-6; D gene ambiguous. Sequencing input: peripheral blood. The sequence was obtained from a woman in her twenties or thirties who had recovered from COVID-19. CDR3 bases: TGTGCCAGCACCCCTCCTGGGGCCAACGTCCTGACTTTC. Protein sequence: CASTPPGANVLTF.